The T cell receptor (beta chain) described here comes from a study of vaccination and CD4 T cells after COVID-19. Study-level background: A positive SARS-CoV-2 nasal swab PCR result was recorded for each convalescent patient; about nine were mild and one severe. Overall study results and limits: Convalescent patients saw a median about 86% of their reactive clones show up only after vaccination.

Specified treatment: roughly 10-day PBMC culture with coronavirus spike peptide pools or control peptides (ViraFEST assay). By negative selection, CD4+ T cells were isolated once culture had run for under 13 days. On this clonotype itself: What it binds is not known.

V lost 1 base to trimming and J lost 6 bases, with 9 bases between them. The CDR3 consists of 13 residues. Looked up from germline, CDR1 is LNHDA and CDR2 is SQIVND (reference sequence). Researchers used the Oncomine TCR Beta short-read assay to sequence DNA from cultured CD4+ T cells. The genomic DNA was obtained from cultured CD4+ T cells by extraction with the QIAamp micro DNA kit. Using its own MiXCR run on the PCR reads, TCRdb lists one record per CDR3 protein. The sample holds some 3,500 distinct CDR3 sequences, approximately 80% seen once. The V call is TRBV19, the J call TRBJ1-2; D is unclear. The sequencing input was CD4+ T cells from blood, cultured in vitro. The receptor was derived from a human donor who had recovered from COVID-19. CDR3 sequence reads: CASSIGPLDGYTF. CDR3 nucleotide sequence: TGTGCCAGTAGTATAGGTCCTCTAGATGGCTACACCTTC.